A single sample gave rise to the 26 T cell receptor beta chains below, sequenced in a study of long-term antiretroviral therapy in people with HIV. Investigators performed immunoSEQ version v3.0 at survey level. Sequencing was performed with immunoSEQ multiplex PCR; in TCRdb, only in-frame clones are kept and a portion is missing. The repertoire holds 40,000 to 60,000 clones, with 84% as singletons. The sample in question was unsorted PBMCs, obtained 0.8 years after starting antiretroviral therapy. Source of these receptors: a woman aged 18 to 35 with HIV.

The chain uses TRBV7-9 and TRBJ1-1; D is uncertain. CDR3 size: 11 residues. Germline V CDR1 and CDR2: SEHNR, FQNEAQ (reference sequence). The germline V and J ends were trimmed by 3 bases and 4 bases, with 3 bases remaining between them. CDR3 loop: CASSFGTEAFF. The DNA for the CDR3 is TGTGCCAGCAGCTTTGGCACTGAAGCTTTCTTT.

The chain couples TRBV27 to TRBJ1-4; perhaps TRBD1 as D (5 bases). The CDR3 is made up of 14 amino acids. Germline V gene sequence: CDR1 MNHEY, CDR2 SMNVEV (reference sequence). V was pared by 3 bases and J by 4 bases, with 9 bases between. CDR3 sequence reads: CASSFLGGNEKLFF. The CDR3 DNA reads TGTGCCAGCAGTTTTCTGGGGGGTAATGAAAAACTGTTTTTT.

This clone was seen a handful of times. V is TRBV5-4 and J is TRBJ2-2; 10 positions agree with TRBD2. The ends lost 0 bases at V and 4 bases at J; junction bases unmatched: 6. The germline gives CDR1 SGHNT, CDR2 YYREEE (reference sequence). The CDR3 is 17 amino acids. The CDR3 reads CASSLGSGRVGTGELFF. The CDR3 region has the DNA TGTGCCAGCAGCTTGGGAAGCGGGAGGGTGGGCACCGGGGAGCTGTTTTTT.

This clone was observed once. The rearrangement uses TRBV5-1 and TRBJ2-7, with D possibly matching TRBD1 (6 bases). Germline CDR1 and CDR2: SGHRS and YFSETQ. The V gene lost 4 bases and the J gene lost 7 bases, with 21 bases spanning the gap. The length of the CDR3 is 15 residues. The chain's CDR3 is CASSGGQTKTREQYF. The CDR3 coding sequence is TGCGCCAGCAGCGGGGGACAAACCAAGACGAGGGAGCAGTACTTC. Variable domain in full (rest from reference TRBV5-1 and TRBJ2-7): KAGVTQTPRYLIKTRGQQVTLSCSPISGHRSVSWYQQTPGQGLQFLFEYFSETQRNKGNFPGRFSGRQFSNSRSEMNVSTLELGDSALYLCASSGGQTKTREQYFGPGTRLTVT.

The V gene is TRBV7-2, the J gene TRBJ2-3; 7 bases are a match to TRBD1. There are 14 residues in the CDR3. The junction had 8 bases not matched to a gene; V was cut back by 7 bases and J by 4 bases. Germline V gene lookup returns CDR1 SGHTA and CDR2 FQGNSA. The chain's CDR3 is CASTMRQGADTQYF. The CDR3 DNA is TGTGCCAGCACCATGCGACAGGGAGCAGATACGCAGTATTTT.

The rearrangement uses TRBV7-9 and TRBJ1-1; 8 bases align to TRBD1. CDR3 length: 16 amino acids. The V segment lost 2 bases and the J segment 2 bases; nucleotides outside the gene matches: 7. CDR1 and CDR2 (germline): SEHNR, FQNEAQ (reference sequence). The CDR3 coding sequence is TGTGCCAGCAGCTTAAGCCCGGACAGGGCAAACACTGAAGCTTTCTTT. It specifies CASSLSPDRANTEAFF.

The chain employs TRBV5-6 and TRBJ1-5; D not certain. CDR1 is SGHDT, CDR2 YYEEEE, per germline. The CDR3 runs 12 residues. The germline V and J ends were trimmed by 7 bases and 3 bases, with 8 bases remaining between them. The DNA of the CDR3 is TGTGCCAGCGACATATTCAATCAGCCCCAGCATTTT. Translating it yields CASDIFNQPQHF.

A remark on this clone: This sample includes further DNA sequences coding for the same CDR3. The chain is built from TRBV7-9 and TRBJ1-5; possible D gene TRBD1, 6 bases. Trimming cost V 1 base and J 2 bases, with 12 bases left between them. The CDR3 consists of 16 residues. Germline values: CDR1 SEHNR, CDR2 FQNEAQ (reference sequence). The CDR3 sequence is CASSLVGGGGNQPQHF. DNA of the CDR3: TGTGCCAGCAGCTTAGTCGGCGGGGGCGGCAATCAGCCCCAGCATTTT.

The CDR3 DNA is TGTGCCAGCAGCGTCGGACAGGGGATCCGGAGAGCTTTCTTT. Its translation: CASSVGQGIRRAFF. This chain joins TRBV7-9 and TRBJ1-1; 9 bases line up with TRBD1. There are 14 residues in the CDR3. Trimming cost V 5 bases and J 10 bases; bases outside gene matches: 11. Germline-derived CDR1 and CDR2 are SEHNR and FQNEAQ (reference sequence).

The CDR3 coding sequence is TGTGCCAGCAGCTTAAATAGCCTAGCGGGAGAAGAGACCCAGTACTTC. This translates into CASSLNSLAGEETQYF. The chain joins TRBV11-2 to TRBJ2-5, with 10 positions matching TRBD2. Per the germline V gene, CDR1 is SGHAT and CDR2 is FQNNGV. The J segment lost 3 bases and the V segment lost 2 bases, leaving 6 bases of the junction unmatched. This CDR3 has 16 amino acids.

The chain is built from TRBV11-3 and TRBJ2-1; 7 nucleotides line up with TRBD2. J gave up 7 bases and V 4 bases, and 4 bases lay outside the gene matches. The CDR3 length is 13 residues. Germline V CDR1 and CDR2: SGHNT, YENEEA. The CDR3 coding sequence is TGTGCCAGCAGCTCCCGGGAGGATAATGAGCAGTTCTTC. This encodes CASSSREDNEQFF. The full variable domain, completed using reference TRBV11-3 and TRBJ2-1, is EAGVVQSPRYKIIEKKQPVAFWCNPISGHNTLYWYLQNLGQGPELLIRYENEEAVDDSQLPKDRFSAERLKGVDSTLKIQPAELGDSAVYLCASSSREDNEQFFGPGTRLTVL.

The V call is TRBV7-9, the J call TRBJ2-1; 7 positions match TRBD1. Trimming took 2 bases from V and 8 from J; bases not matched to a gene: 3. The CDR3 loop spans 13 amino acids. The germline V gene has CDR1 SEHNR and CDR2 FQNEAQ (reference sequence). CDR3 protein: CASSLFTGDEQFF. CDR3 DNA: TGTGCCAGCAGCTTATTTACAGGGGATGAGCAGTTCTTC.

This chain connects TRBV28 to TRBJ2-2; no reliable D call. The germline gives CDR1 MDHEN, CDR2 SYDVKM. Deletions cut 6 bases from V and 6 bases from J, with 8 bases between. This CDR3 spans 12 amino acids. CDR3 coding DNA: TGTGCCAGCAGGGGTATCGCCGGGGAGCTGTTTTTT. This codes for CASRGIAGELFF.

In this sample, this clone turned up a few times. The CDR3 sequence: CASSQQGYSNQPQHF. The CDR3 nucleotides read TGTGCCAGCAGCCAACAGGGTTATAGCAATCAGCCCCAGCATTTT. The rearrangement uses TRBV4-2 and TRBJ1-5; the D gene is possibly TRBD1 (5 bases). The V end lost 2 bases, the J end lost 0 bases, and 8 bases lay between the germline ends. The CDR3 loop spans 15 amino acids. CDR1 and CDR2 (germline): LGHNA, YNFKEQ.

The V gene is TRBV6-5, the J gene TRBJ2-7; a weak D match, TRBD1 (6 bases). In germline, CDR1 is MNHEY, CDR2 SVGAGI. The CDR3 totals 14 residues. Trimming left V 6 bases short and J 0 bases short, with 12 bases between. Written as DNA, the CDR3 is TGTGCCAGCAGCAAAGCAGGGGCCTCCTACGAGCAGTACTTC. Protein sequence: CASSKAGASYEQYF.

V usage is TRBV4-3 and J usage is TRBJ2-4, with TRBD1 identical over 7 bases. This CDR3 is built from 15 residues. The V gene end was trimmed by 3 bases and the J gene end by 1 base; junction bases not matched to a gene: 3. Germline values: CDR1 LGHNA, CDR2 YSLEER. CDR3 nucleotide sequence: TGCGCCAGCAGCCATACAGGGGAGGCCAAAAACATTCAGTACTTC. This encodes CASSHTGEAKNIQYF.

V gene TRBV6-4 combines with J gene TRBJ2-3, with 12 nucleotides matching TRBD2. The germline V gene encodes CDR1 MRHNA and CDR2 SNTAGT. Trimming cost V 2 bases and J 4 bases; bases outside gene matches: 1. This CDR3 contains 15 residues. The DNA of the CDR3 is TGTGCCAGCAGTGACAGACTAGCGGGAGCAGATACGCAGTATTTT. Its translation: CASSDRLAGADTQYF.

The chain employs TRBV11-3 and TRBJ2-3, with D possibly being TRBD1 (6 bases). V lost 5 bases to trimming and J lost 1 base, with 16 bases between them. Germline V gene data show CDR1 as SGHNT and CDR2 as YENEEA. The CDR3 runs to 16 residues. The CDR3 spells CASSRRQGFGTDTQYF. The CDR3 region has the DNA TGTGCCAGCAGCCGCCGTCAGGGGTTTGGCACAGATACGCAGTATTTT.

This chain joins TRBV9 and TRBJ2-3; D is uncertain. The CDR3 consists of 14 residues. V lost 0 bases and J 2 bases, leaving 7 bases between the germline ends. Germline V CDR1 and CDR2: SGDLS, YYNGEE. CDR3 region: CASSVGGNTDTQYF. The DNA for the CDR3 is TGTGCCAGCAGCGTAGGGGGTAACACAGATACGCAGTATTTT.

V usage is TRBV5-1 and J usage is TRBJ1-4; weak D call: TRBD1 (6 bases). Per germline, CDR1 SGHRS and CDR2 YFSETQ. The V end lost 4 bases, the J end lost 4 bases, and 11 bases lay between the germline ends. CDR3 size: 14 residues. CDR3 loop: CASSLGQFNEKLFF. The CDR3 DNA reads TGCGCCAGCAGCCTCGGACAGTTTAATGAAAAACTGTTTTTT.

This chain connects TRBV19 to TRBJ1-5; TRBD1 might be the D (6 bases). Trimming pared 5 bases from V and 0 bases from J, leaving 11 bases between. The CDR3 runs 15 residues. Germline values: CDR1 LNHDA, CDR2 SQIVND (reference sequence). The CDR3 protein is CASSARQDSNQPQHF. The CDR3 DNA reads as TGTGCCAGTAGTGCGAGACAGGATAGCAATCAGCCCCAGCATTTT.

The rearrangement links TRBV2 to TRBJ2-1; TRBD2 matches 8 bases. This CDR3 has 16 residues. The J segment lost 4 bases and the V segment lost 6 bases, leaving 11 bases of the junction unmatched. Germline V gene data show CDR1 as SNHLY and CDR2 as FYNNEI. In nucleotides, the CDR3 is TGTGCCAGCAGGGGGACGGTAGCGGGAATTTACAATGAGCAGTTCTTC. It translates to CASRGTVAGIYNEQFF.

The rearrangement uses TRBV27 and TRBJ1-1; D is unclear. The V end was cut by 8 bases, the J end by 6 bases, with 13 bases between. Germline CDR1 MNHEY, CDR2 SMNVEV (reference sequence). CDR3 length: 12 residues. The CDR3 loop is CASVSLMSEAFF. For the CDR3, the DNA is TGTGCCAGCGTTTCGCTAATGTCTGAAGCTTTCTTT.

This clone was observed a few times. The chain combines TRBV7-9 with TRBJ2-2, with 11 bases lining up with TRBD2. The CDR3 spans 16 residues. Germline CDR1 reads SEHNR; CDR2 reads FQNEAQ (reference sequence). Germline trimming cut 4 bases from V and 5 bases from J; bases unmatched to any gene: 6. DNA for the CDR3: TGTGCCAGCAGCTCCCCTAGCGGGAGGATGACCGGGGAGCTGTTTTTT. This codes for CASSSPSGRMTGELFF.

The rearrangement joins TRBV15 to TRBJ2-7; D possibly corresponds to TRBD2 (6 bases). There are 18 residues in the CDR3. The germline CDR1 and CDR2 sequences are LNHNV and YYDKDF (reference sequence). V was shortened by 0 bases and J by 0 bases, with 18 bases between the two germline ends. This CDR3 reads CATSRDQDWASASYEQYF. The CDR3 DNA reads TGTGCCACCAGCAGAGATCAGGATTGGGCTAGCGCCTCCTACGAGCAGTACTTC.

This chain joins TRBV28 and TRBJ2-6; D is ambiguous. The germline CDR1 and CDR2 sequences are MDHEN and SYDVKM. The V end was cut by 8 bases, the J end by 0 bases, with 11 bases between. The CDR3 totals 15 residues. CDR3 residues: CASLGVNSGANVLTF. The CDR3, as DNA: TGTGCCAGCCTTGGGGTGAACTCTGGGGCCAACGTCCTGACTTTC.